This TCR beta chain was sequenced in a study of patients and donors after allogeneic stem cell transplantation. One entry per CDR3 protein results from TCRdb running MiXCR on the RT-PCR reads. The sample consists of 95,000 to 120,000 distinct CDR3 sequences, roughly 35% of them appearing once. The CDR3 length is 12 residues. V was clipped by 3 bases and J by 6 bases, with 8 bases between them. The TCR originated in a human donor who was either an allogeneic HSCT recipient or a stem cell or donor lymphocyte infusion donor (not recorded which). It is not recorded whose cells these are; they may come from a transplant donor. Input material: blood, either unsorted or a sorted T cell fraction (not recorded which). V and J are TRBV12-3 or TRBV12-4 and TRBJ2-5; D remains ambiguous. The DNA of the CDR3 is TGTGCCAGCAGTTTCCGGGTAAAGACCCAGTACTTC. Amino acid sequence: CASSFRVKTQYF.